The entry below gives a single TCR beta chain sequence along with its context. This CDR3 contains 12 residues. Per the germline V gene, CDR1 is LNHDA and CDR2 is SQIVND (reference sequence). The V and J ends lost 4 bases and 5 bases respectively, with 8 bases between them. This record comes from a study of blood T cell repertoires in COVID-19. The assay was immunoSEQ multiplex PCR, and TCRdb's table has in-frame clones only and misses some. Among tens of thousands of clones listed, 80% to 95% were seen once. The V gene is TRBV19, the J gene TRBJ2-5, with D possibly TRBD1 on 6 matching bases. The sample consisted of peripheral blood. This TCR derives from a man between 45 and 60 years old with COVID-19, enrolled during active disease. CDR3 sequence (DNA): TGTGCCAGTAGTACAGGGGTGGAGACCCAGTACTTC. Translating gives CASSTGVETQYF.